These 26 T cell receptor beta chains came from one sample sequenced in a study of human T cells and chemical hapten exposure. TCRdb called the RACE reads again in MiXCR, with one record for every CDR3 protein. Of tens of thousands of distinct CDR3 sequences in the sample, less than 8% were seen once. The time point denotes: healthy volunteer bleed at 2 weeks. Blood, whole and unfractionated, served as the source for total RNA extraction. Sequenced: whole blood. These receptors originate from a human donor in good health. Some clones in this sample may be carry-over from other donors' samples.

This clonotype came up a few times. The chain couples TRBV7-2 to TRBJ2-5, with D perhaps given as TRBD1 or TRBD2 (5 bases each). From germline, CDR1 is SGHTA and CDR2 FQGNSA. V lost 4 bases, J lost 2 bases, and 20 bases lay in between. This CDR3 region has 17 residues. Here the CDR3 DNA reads TGTGCCAGCAGCTCGCGCGGTCCGGGGCTTGGGCAAGAGACCCAGTACTTC. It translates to CASSSRGPGLGQETQYF.

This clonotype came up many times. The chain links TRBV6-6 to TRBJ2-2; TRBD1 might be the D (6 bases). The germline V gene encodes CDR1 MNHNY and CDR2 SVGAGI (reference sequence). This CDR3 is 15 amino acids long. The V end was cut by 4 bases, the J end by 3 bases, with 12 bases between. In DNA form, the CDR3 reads TGTGCCAGCAGTTTAAGGGACACATACACCGGGGAGCTGTTTTTT. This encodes CASSLRDTYTGELFF.

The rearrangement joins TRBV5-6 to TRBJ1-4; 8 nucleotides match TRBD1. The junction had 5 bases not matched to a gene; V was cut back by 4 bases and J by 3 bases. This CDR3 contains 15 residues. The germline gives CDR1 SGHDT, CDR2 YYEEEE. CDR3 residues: CASSHQGAANEKLFF. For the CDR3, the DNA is TGTGCCAGCAGCCATCAGGGGGCAGCTAATGAAAAACTGTTTTTT.

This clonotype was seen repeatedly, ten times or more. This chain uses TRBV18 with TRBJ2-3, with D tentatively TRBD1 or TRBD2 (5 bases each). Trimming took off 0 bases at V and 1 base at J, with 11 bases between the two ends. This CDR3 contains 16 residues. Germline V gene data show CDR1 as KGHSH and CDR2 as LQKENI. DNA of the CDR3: TGTGCCAGCTCACCACCCTCTCGGGGACGCACAGATACGCAGTATTTT. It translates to CASSPPSRGRTDTQYF.

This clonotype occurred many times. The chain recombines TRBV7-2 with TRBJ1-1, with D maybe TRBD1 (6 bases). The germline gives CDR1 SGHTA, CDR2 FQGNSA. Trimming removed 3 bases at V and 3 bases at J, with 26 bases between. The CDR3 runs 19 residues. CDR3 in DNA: TGTGCCAGCAGCTTCTGGACAGAGTCCGTTAAACAGCCCCACACTGAAGCTTTCTTT. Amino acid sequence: CASSFWTESVKQPHTEAFF.

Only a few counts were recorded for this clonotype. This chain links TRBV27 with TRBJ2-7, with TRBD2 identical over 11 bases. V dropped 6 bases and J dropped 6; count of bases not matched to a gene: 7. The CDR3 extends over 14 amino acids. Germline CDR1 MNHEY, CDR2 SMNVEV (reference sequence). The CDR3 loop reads CASSPSGGFGEQYF. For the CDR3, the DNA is TGTGCCAGCAGCCCTAGCGGGGGGTTCGGCGAGCAGTACTTC.

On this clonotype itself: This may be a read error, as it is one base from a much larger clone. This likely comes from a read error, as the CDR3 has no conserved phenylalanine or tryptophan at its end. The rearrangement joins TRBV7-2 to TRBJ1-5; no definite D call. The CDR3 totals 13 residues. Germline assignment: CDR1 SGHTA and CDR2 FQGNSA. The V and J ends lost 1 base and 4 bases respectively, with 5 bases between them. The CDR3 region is CASSLEQNQPQHV. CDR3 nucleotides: TGTGCCAGCAGCTTAGAACAGAATCAGCCCCAGCATGTT.

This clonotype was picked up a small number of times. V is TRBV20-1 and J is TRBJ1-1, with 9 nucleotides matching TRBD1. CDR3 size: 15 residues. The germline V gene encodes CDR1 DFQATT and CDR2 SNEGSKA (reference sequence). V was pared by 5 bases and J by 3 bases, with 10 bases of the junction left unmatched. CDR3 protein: CSARGTTGGDTEAFF. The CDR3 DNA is TGCAGTGCTCGAGGCACGACAGGGGGGGACACTGAAGCTTTCTTT.

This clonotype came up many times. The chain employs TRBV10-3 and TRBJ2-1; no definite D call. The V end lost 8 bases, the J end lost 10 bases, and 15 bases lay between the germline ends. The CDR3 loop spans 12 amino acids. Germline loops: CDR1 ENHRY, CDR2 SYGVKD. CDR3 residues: CAISVSGFEQFF. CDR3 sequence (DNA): TGTGCCATCTCCGTGTCAGGATTCGAGCAGTTCTTC.

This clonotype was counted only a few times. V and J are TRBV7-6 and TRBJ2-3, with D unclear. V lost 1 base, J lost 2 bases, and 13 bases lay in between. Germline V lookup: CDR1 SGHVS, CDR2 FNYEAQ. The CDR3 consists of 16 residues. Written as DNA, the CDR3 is TGTGCCAGCAGCTTAGGGCCGGGCGGCCCCACAGATACGCAGTATTTT. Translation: CASSLGPGGPTDTQYF.

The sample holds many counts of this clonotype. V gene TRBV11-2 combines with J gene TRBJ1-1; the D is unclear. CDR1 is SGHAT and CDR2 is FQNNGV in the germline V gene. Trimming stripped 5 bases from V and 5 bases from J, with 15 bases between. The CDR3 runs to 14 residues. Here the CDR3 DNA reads TGTGCCAGCAGCACTCAACAAAAGGGTACTGAAGCTTTCTTT. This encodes CASSTQQKGTEAFF.

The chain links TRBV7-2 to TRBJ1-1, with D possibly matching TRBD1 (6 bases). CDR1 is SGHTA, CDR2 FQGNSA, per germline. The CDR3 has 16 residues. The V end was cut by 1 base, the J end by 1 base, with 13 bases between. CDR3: CASSLEGGAPNTEAFF. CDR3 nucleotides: TGTGCCAGCAGCTTAGAAGGGGGGGCCCCGAACACTGAAGCTTTCTTT. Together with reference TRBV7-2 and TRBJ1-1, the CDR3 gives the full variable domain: GAGVSQSPSNKVTEKGKDVELRCDPISGHTALYWYRQSLGQGLEFLIYFQGNSAPDKSGLPSDRFSAERTGGSVSTLTIQRTQQEDSAVYLCASSLEGGAPNTEAFFGQGTRLTVV.

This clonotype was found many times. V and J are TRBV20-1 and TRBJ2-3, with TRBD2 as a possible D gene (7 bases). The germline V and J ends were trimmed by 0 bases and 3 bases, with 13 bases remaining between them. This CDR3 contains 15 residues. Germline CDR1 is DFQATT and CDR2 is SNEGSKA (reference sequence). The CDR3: CSARDNRGATDTQYF. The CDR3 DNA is TGCAGTGCTAGAGATAATCGGGGGGCAACAGATACGCAGTATTTT.

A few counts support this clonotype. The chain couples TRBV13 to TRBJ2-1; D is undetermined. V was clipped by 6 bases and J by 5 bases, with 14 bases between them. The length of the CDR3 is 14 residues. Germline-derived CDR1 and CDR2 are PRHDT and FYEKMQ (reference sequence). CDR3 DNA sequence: TGTGCCAGCAGACCCCCAAGCGCGGACAATGAGCAGTTCTTC. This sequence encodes CASRPPSADNEQFF.

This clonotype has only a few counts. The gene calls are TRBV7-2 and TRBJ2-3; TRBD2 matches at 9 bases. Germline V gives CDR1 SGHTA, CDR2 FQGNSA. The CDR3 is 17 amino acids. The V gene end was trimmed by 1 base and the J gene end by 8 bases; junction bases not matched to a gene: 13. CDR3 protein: CASSLVTVGTSYVTQYF. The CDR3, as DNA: TGTGCCAGCAGCTTAGTAACCGTTGGGACTAGCTACGTTACGCAGTATTTT.

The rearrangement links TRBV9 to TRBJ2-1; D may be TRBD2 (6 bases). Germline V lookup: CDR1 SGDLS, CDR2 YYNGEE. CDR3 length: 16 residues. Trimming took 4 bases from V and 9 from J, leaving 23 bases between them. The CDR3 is CASSLGHPGEGGEQFF. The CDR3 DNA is TGTGCCAGCAGCCTAGGACACCCCGGAGAGGGAGGTGAGCAGTTCTTC.

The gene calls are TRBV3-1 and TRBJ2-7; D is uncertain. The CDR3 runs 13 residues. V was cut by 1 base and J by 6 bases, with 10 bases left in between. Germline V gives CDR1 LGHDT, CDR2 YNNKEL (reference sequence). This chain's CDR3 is CASSQGYVSEQYF. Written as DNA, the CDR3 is TGTGCCAGCAGCCAAGGCTACGTGTCCGAGCAGTACTTC.

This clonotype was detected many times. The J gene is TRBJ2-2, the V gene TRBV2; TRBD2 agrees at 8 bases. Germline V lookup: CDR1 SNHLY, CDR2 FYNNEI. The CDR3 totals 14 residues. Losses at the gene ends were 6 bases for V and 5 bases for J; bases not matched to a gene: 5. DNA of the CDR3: TGTGCCAGCAGAAAATCGGGAGGGACCGGGGAGCTGTTTTTT. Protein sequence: CASRKSGGTGELFF.

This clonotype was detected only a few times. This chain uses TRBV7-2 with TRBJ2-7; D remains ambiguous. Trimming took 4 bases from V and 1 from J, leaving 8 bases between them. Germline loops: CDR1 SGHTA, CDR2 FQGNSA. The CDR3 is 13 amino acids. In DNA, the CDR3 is TGTGCCAGCAGCTCGGACGGATCCTACGAGCAGTACTTC. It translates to CASSSDGSYEQYF.

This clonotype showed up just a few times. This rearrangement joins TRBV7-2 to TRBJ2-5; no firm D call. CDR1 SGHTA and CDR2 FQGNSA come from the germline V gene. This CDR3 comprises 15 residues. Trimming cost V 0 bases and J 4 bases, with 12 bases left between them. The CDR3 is CASSLAGGAVETQYF. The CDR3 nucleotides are TGTGCCAGCAGCTTAGCGGGCGGTGCGGTAGAGACCCAGTACTTC.

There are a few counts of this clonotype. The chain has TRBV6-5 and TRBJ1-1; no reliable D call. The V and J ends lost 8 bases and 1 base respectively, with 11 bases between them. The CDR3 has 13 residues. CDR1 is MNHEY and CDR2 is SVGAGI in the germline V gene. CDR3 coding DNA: TGTGCCAGCCACGGATTCTGGAACACTGAAGCTTTCTTT. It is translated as CASHGFWNTEAFF.

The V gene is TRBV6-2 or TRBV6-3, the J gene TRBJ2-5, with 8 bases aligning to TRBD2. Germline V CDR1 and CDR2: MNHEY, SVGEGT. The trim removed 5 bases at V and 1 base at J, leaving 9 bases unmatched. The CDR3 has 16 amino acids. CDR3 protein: CASSRPGLGAQETQYF. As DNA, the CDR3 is TGTGCCAGCAGTCGACCGGGACTAGGGGCCCAAGAGACCCAGTACTTC.

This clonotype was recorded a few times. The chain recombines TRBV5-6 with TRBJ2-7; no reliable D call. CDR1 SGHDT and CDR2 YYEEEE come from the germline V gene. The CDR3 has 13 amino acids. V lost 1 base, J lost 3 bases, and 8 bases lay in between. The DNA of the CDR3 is TGTGCCAGCAGCTTGTACCGAAACTACGAGCAGTACTTC. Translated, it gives CASSLYRNYEQYF.

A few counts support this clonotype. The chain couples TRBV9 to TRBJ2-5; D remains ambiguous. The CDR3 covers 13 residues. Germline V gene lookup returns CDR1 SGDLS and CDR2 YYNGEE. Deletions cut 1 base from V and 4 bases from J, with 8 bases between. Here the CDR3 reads CASSVQPGETQYF. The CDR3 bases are TGTGCCAGCAGCGTACAACCAGGAGAGACCCAGTACTTC.

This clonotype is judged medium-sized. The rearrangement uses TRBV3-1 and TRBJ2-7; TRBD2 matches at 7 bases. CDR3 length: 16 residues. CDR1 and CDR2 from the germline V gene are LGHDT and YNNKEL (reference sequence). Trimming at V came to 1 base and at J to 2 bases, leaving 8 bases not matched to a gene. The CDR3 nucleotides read TGTGCCAGCAGCCAAGCGGGGGGATCGGGAACCTACGAGCAGTACTTC. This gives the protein CASSQAGGSGTYEQYF.

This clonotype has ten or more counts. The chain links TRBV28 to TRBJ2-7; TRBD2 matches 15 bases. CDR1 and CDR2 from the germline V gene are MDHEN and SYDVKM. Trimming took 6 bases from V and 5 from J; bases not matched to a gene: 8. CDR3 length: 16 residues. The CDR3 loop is CASSWTSGRGVDEQYF. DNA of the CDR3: TGTGCCAGCAGCTGGACTAGCGGGAGGGGGGTAGACGAGCAGTACTTC.